This record concerns one T cell receptor beta chain sequence. The target antigen is unknown. Repertoires were generated with immunoSEQ multiplex PCR, while TCRdb's copy carries only in-frame clones and drops some. The table has over 250,000 clones, roughly 87% seen once; the top ten hold approximately 1.1%. V was pared by 7 bases and J by 0 bases, with 9 bases between. From germline, CDR1 is MNHEY and CDR2 SMNVEV (reference sequence). CDR3 length equals 13 residues. This specimen belongs to a study of cytomegalovirus exposure and HLA in healthy donors. Whole-study results and caveats: Investigators reported 164 TCR beta chains as tied to cytomegalovirus.

This TCR was sampled from a woman in her thirties in good health and CMV-seropositive. The chain links TRBV27 to TRBJ1-2; D is ambiguous. Material: PBMCs. The CDR3: CASKEGANYGYTF. CDR3 nucleotide sequence: TGTGCCAGCAAGGAAGGAGCTAACTATGGCTACACCTTC.